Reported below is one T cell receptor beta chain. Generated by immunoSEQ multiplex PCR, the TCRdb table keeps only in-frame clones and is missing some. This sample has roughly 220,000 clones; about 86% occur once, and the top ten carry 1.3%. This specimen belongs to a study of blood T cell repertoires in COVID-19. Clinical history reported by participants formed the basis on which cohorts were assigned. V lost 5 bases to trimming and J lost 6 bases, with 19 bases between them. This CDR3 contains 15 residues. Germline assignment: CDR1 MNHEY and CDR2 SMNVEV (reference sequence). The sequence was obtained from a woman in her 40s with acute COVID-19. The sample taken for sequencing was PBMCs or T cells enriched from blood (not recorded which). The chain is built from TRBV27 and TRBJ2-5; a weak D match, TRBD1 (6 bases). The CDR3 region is CASSPHEGVGKTQYF. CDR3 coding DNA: TGTGCCAGCAGTCCCCATGAGGGGGTCGGGAAGACCCAGTACTTC.